This T cell receptor (beta chain) was sequenced for a study of blood T cell repertoires in COVID-19. The overall study: Acute and convalescent COVID-19 samples came from the United States, Italy and Spain. The cDNA or gDNA used as material had been derived from T cells, B-cell-depleted T cells, or PBMCs.

In the original workflow: Researchers report that nucleated cell counts were estimated from reference gene primer amplification. Here immunoSEQ multiplex PCR was the method, and the copy in TCRdb shows in-frame clones only, minus some. V, J and clone size derive from that table, while D and trimming were established from the DNA sequence. The sample contains 75,000 to 90,000 clones, around four fifths of which appear only once. This receptor was obtained from a man in his sixties with COVID-19, enrolled during active disease. The sequencing sample was made of peripheral blood.

Here the CDR3 DNA reads TGTGCCACCAGTGACCCCGGGACTAGCGTCGGGGTACAGTTCTTC. Its translation: CATSDPGTSVGVQFF. The chain links TRBV24-1 to TRBJ2-1; 10 positions match TRBD2. V dropped 4 bases and J dropped 13; count of bases not matched to a gene: 12. The CDR3 runs to 15 residues. Per the germline V gene, CDR1 is KGHDR and CDR2 is SFDVKD.